This passage covers 20 T cell receptor beta chains from one sample sequenced in a study of blood T cells in healthy people across ages. A second about 6 to 12 cycle PCR used barcoded and J-beta primers. One entry per CDR3 protein results from TCRdb running MiXCR on the 5' RACE reads. The repertoire has about 1.6 million distinct CDR3 sequences, 30% to 35% of them found once; the top ten carry 11%. The specimen sequenced was blood. The receptors here all came from a woman younger than 45 in good health.

CDR3 sequence: CSARDLEGKEQPQHF. Here the CDR3 DNA reads TGCAGTGCTAGAGATTTGGAGGGGAAGGAGCAGCCCCAGCATTTT. The V call is TRBV20-1, the J call TRBJ1-5; the D gene is possibly TRBD1 (5 bases). V was trimmed by 0 bases and J by 7 bases, leaving 16 bases between them. CDR3 size: 15 residues. Germline V gene lookup returns CDR1 DFQATT and CDR2 SNEGSKA (reference sequence).

The rearrangement uses TRBV7-9 and TRBJ2-1; maybe TRBD2 (5 bases). V was cut by 7 bases and J by 3 bases, with 16 bases left in between. The CDR3 sequence is 15 residues long. CDR1 is SEHNR and CDR2 is FQNEAQ in the germline V gene (reference sequence). CDR3 in DNA: TGTGCCAGCACCCGAAGGGAGTCGGACTACAATGAGCAGTTCTTC. This codes for CASTRRESDYNEQFF.

The chain carries TRBV20-1 and TRBJ1-1; D is unclear. Germline loops: CDR1 DFQATT, CDR2 SNEGSKA (reference sequence). The CDR3 covers 13 residues. V dropped 3 bases and J dropped 2 bases, with 10 bases sitting between them. The CDR3 reads CSASPGANTEAFF. Written as DNA, the CDR3 is TGCAGTGCTAGTCCGGGAGCAAACACTGAAGCTTTCTTT.

This clonotype came up a few times. V gene TRBV6-2 or TRBV6-3 combines with J gene TRBJ1-2, with TRBD1 identical over 9 bases. The CDR3 is 12 residues long. Germline CDR1 is MNHEY and CDR2 is SVGEGT. Trimming took 5 bases from V and 8 from J; bases not matched to a gene: 3. The CDR3 protein is CASSDRGIGYTF. The DNA for the CDR3 is TGTGCCAGCAGTGACAGGGGGATCGGCTACACCTTC.

This clonotype was counted a few times. The chain uses TRBV5-1 and TRBJ2-3; D is ambiguous. CDR1 is SGHRS, CDR2 YFSETQ, per germline. The CDR3 extends over 16 amino acids. Trimming left V 0 bases short and J 5 bases short, with 16 bases between. CDR3 DNA sequence: TGCGCCAGCAGCTTGGCCTCCCCAACGCACGGAGATACGCAGTATTTT. Its protein is CASSLASPTHGDTQYF.

The rearrangement uses TRBV2 and TRBJ1-2; 10 positions match TRBD1. The length of the CDR3 is 16 residues. Per germline, CDR1 SNHLY and CDR2 FYNNEI. V lost 6 bases and J lost 4; bases outside the gene matches: 11. The DNA of the CDR3 is TGTGCCAGCAGCGCCAATCCGACAGGGGGCGGCTATGGCTACACCTTC. Its translation is CASSANPTGGGYGYTF.

The V call is TRBV7-9, the J call TRBJ1-5; tentatively, D is TRBD1 (6 bases). Between the trimmed V and J ends, which lost 8 bases and 7 bases, there was a span of 18 bases. Per the germline V gene, CDR1 is SEHNR and CDR2 is FQNEAQ (reference sequence). This CDR3 has 14 amino acids. This CDR3 is CASGDQGNYQPQHF. CDR3 bases: TGTGCCAGCGGAGACCAGGGGAACTACCAGCCCCAGCATTTT.

J is TRBJ2-3 and V is TRBV4-2, with a tentative D call TRBD2 (6 bases). Trimming took 4 bases from V and 0 from J, leaving 11 bases between them. Germline V CDR1 and CDR2: LGHNA, YNFKEQ. The CDR3 runs to 15 residues. In DNA, the CDR3 is TGTGCCAGCAGCCCGGACTATACTAGCACAGATACGCAGTATTTT. Translating gives CASSPDYTSTDTQYF.

The chain carries TRBV10-3 and TRBJ2-5; D remains unclear. The J call could be wrong; TRBJ2-7 is a better fit for the DNA end. Germline lookup yields CDR1 ENHRY and CDR2 SYGVKD. The CDR3 is 12 residues long. This CDR3 is CAISNYSYEQYF. In DNA form, the CDR3 reads TGTGCCATCAGCAATTACTCCTACGAGCAGTACTTC.

This rearrangement joins TRBV6-5 to TRBJ2-7, with D possibly being TRBD1 (6 bases). Trimming took 6 bases from V and 2 from J, leaving 14 bases between them. This CDR3 is 14 amino acids long. Germline V gene lookup returns CDR1 MNHEY and CDR2 SVGAGI. In DNA form, the CDR3 reads TGTGCCAGCAGCCGTTACCGGGACACCTACGAGCAGTACTTC. Residues: CASSRYRDTYEQYF.

This clonotype has a single count. The rearrangement joins TRBV20-1 to TRBJ2-3; weak D call: TRBD1 (5 bases). This CDR3 is 15 amino acids long. Between the trimmed V and J ends, which lost 5 bases and 0 bases, there was a span of 15 bases. From germline, CDR1 is DFQATT and CDR2 SNEGSKA (reference sequence). The CDR3 sequence: CSARPAGSSTDTQYF. The CDR3 bases are TGCAGTGCTCGACCAGCAGGGTCTAGCACAGATACGCAGTATTTT.

V gene TRBV29-1 combines with J gene TRBJ1-2; no definite D call. Trimming took 4 bases from V and 7 from J, leaving 16 bases between them. Germline V CDR1 and CDR2: SQVTM, ANQGSEA. CDR3 length: 13 amino acids. The CDR3 loop reads CSVGARRLSGYTF. CDR3 sequence (DNA): TGCAGCGTTGGGGCCAGGAGGCTCAGTGGCTACACCTTC.

The chain has TRBV6-1 and TRBJ2-5; 9 nucleotides match TRBD1. The V segment lost 5 bases and the J segment 11 bases; nucleotides outside the gene matches: 15. The CDR3 spans 15 residues. Per the germline V gene, CDR1 is MNHNS and CDR2 is SASEGT. As DNA, the CDR3 is TGTGCCAGCAGTCCTCCGGGACAGGGCATAAAGGAGCAGTACTTC. Its translation: CASSPPGQGIKEQYF.

V and J are TRBV3-1 and TRBJ2-7; D possibly corresponds to TRBD2 (5 bases). Germline V gene data show CDR1 as LGHDT and CDR2 as YNNKEL (reference sequence). This CDR3 comprises 15 residues. Trimming shortened V by 3 bases and J by 1 base, and 13 bases separated the two germline ends. CDR3 DNA: TGTGCCAGCAGCCAGTTCCGGGGAGCGTCCTACGAGCAGTACTTC. As protein: CASSQFRGASYEQYF.

The chain combines TRBV30 with TRBJ2-1, with 7 bases identical to TRBD1. Germline CDR1 reads GTSNPN; CDR2 reads SVGIG (reference sequence). The ends lost 4 bases at V and 6 bases at J; junction bases unmatched: 9. This CDR3 region has 14 residues. The DNA of the CDR3 is TGTGCCTGGACCTCGGGACAGTATTTCAATGAGCAGTTCTTC. Residues: CAWTSGQYFNEQFF.

This clonotype was detected only a few times. J is TRBJ1-2 and V is TRBV6-6; 7 nucleotides line up with TRBD1. Germline values: CDR1 MNHNY, CDR2 SVGAGI (reference sequence). The CDR3 is 14 residues long. V dropped 6 bases and J dropped 6; count of bases not matched to a gene: 10. CDR3: CASSPQGSRDGYTF. As DNA, the CDR3 is TGTGCCAGCAGCCCACAGGGGTCTCGGGATGGCTACACCTTC.

This clonotype was seen only once. The V gene is TRBV28, the J gene TRBJ1-6; D not resolved. Trimming removed 4 bases at V and 0 bases at J, with 16 bases between. CDR1 is MDHEN and CDR2 is SYDVKM in the germline V gene. This CDR3 contains 18 residues. For the CDR3, the DNA is TGTGCCAGCAGTTCTGGACCAGCGACTAGCTCCTATAATTCACCCCTCCACTTT. Protein sequence: CASSSGPATSSYNSPLHF. The whole variable domain, remainder taken from reference TRBV28 and TRBJ1-6, is DVKVTQSSRYLVKRTGEKVFLECVQDMDHENMFWYRQDPGLGLRLIYFSYDVKMKEKGDIPEGYSVSREKKERFSLILESASTNQTSMYLCASSSGPATSSYNSPLHFGNGTRLTVT.

This clonotype was counted a few times. The CDR3 DNA reads as TGCAGTGCTAGAGATTCGGCGAATGAAAAACTGTTTTTT. Translated, it gives CSARDSANEKLFF. The chain recombines TRBV20-1 with TRBJ1-4; no reliable D call. CDR3 size: 13 residues. CDR1 DFQATT and CDR2 SNEGSKA come from the germline V gene (reference sequence). Trimming took 0 bases from V and 5 from J, leaving 7 bases between them.

In this sample, this clonotype turned up a few times. CDR3 protein: CASRFASGDHNEQFF. The CDR3 region has the DNA TGCGCCAGCAGATTTGCTAGCGGGGATCACAATGAGCAGTTCTTC. The chain uses TRBV5-1 and TRBJ2-1; TRBD2 matches 9 bases. There are 15 residues in the CDR3. Germline V gene data show CDR1 as SGHRS and CDR2 as YFSETQ. The ends lost 5 bases at V and 5 bases at J; junction bases unmatched: 8.

This CDR3 reads CASSNRLAGVYNEQFF. The CDR3 nucleotides read TGTGCCAGCAGCAACCGACTAGCGGGAGTATACAATGAGCAGTTCTTC. The V gene is TRBV6-6, the J gene TRBJ2-1; 12 bases align to TRBD2. This CDR3 has 16 amino acids. The V and J ends lost 6 bases and 4 bases, in that order; junction bases with no gene match: 7. CDR1 is MNHNY, CDR2 SVGAGI, per germline (reference sequence).